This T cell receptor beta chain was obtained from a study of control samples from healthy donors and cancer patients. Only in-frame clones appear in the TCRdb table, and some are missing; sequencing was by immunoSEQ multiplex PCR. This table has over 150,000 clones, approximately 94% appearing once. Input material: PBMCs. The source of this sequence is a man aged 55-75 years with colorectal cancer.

The CDR3 region has the DNA TGTGCCAGCAGTTACTCCGACCTATCCTACAATGAGCAGTTCTTC. This codes for CASSYSDLSYNEQFF. The V gene is TRBV6-5, the J gene TRBJ2-1; D not certain. In germline, CDR1 is MNHEY, CDR2 SVGAGI. This CDR3 is built from 15 residues. V lost 0 bases and J 1 base, leaving 7 bases between the germline ends.